This T cell receptor beta chain was identified in a study of a mutant IDH1 vaccine in newly diagnosed glioma (dated by TCRdb to the early 2020s). Broadly, across the study: Of the 25 to 40 treated patients, 62.5% were male and approximately 40% were female, and the mean age was roughly 40 years. Before enrollment, patients had received standard therapy of radiotherapy alone, temozolomide alone, or radiochemotherapy with temozolomide; most received the combination. Peripheral blood was collected at six visits: V03 (baseline), V05, V07, V10, V12 and V13. Longitudinal TCRB deep sequencing was done for some 25 treated patients, wherever samples were available for exploratory analyses. What the authors observed across the whole study: Immune responses induced by the vaccine were seen in more than 85% of patients across multiple MHC alleles. Changes in the top peripheral T cell clonotypes picked up by TCRB sequencing did not appear to be linked to pseudoprogression. The authors stated that sample limitations prevented analyses of patient blood samples from being reproduced. PBMC samples for TCRB deep sequencing were selected based on availability.

Library creation used the immunoSEQ multiplex PCR assay. Rearranged TCR beta chain sequences were amplified with the hsTCRB Kit following the manufacturer's protocol. Sequencing of TCRB libraries was carried out on an Illumina MiSeq. Per the original workflow: The kit vendor's proprietary platform handled demultiplexing, trimming and gene mapping. TCRdb mirrors the immuneACCESS table, restricted to in-frame sequences. Some clones are absent from its copies; in checked studies, under half trace to an unresolved V gene, and the reason for the others is unknown. V and J calls and clone size come straight from that table; D and trimming were deduced from the DNA. This sample lists under 65,000 clones; over 60% were detected once. The ten top clones hold approximately 1.8% of the sample. Turning to this clone: This receptor's antigen is unknown. No quality values exist for individual bases; no much larger clone is one base distant.

Via the germline V gene, CDR1 is SGDLS and CDR2 YYNGEE. The CDR3 spans 15 residues, from the cysteine through the phenylalanine. CDR3 DNA is the only sequence kept; it has 45 bases, read in frame from the first base. The junction shows trimming of 4 bases on V and 0 bases on J, plus 12 bases between the germline ends. Explained via the paper, the time point label denotes: baseline, week 1 (first vaccination visit). The sample's treatment or condition label, decoded: pre-vaccination baseline after standard-of-care therapy. The donors had newly diagnosed IDH1-mutant astrocytomas of WHO grade 3 or 4 that showed loss of nuclear ATRX. The samples were drawn from NOA16, a multicentre, single-arm, open-label phase I trial in Germany that tested a mutant IDH1 peptide vaccine in humans for the first time. Visit V03 blood draws served as the baseline sample for immunogenicity testing. Genomic DNA for TCRB sequencing was extracted from EDTA blood using the DNeasy Blood and Tissue Kit.

The chain uses TRBV9 and TRBJ2-3; matching of 5 bases hints at TRBD2 as the D gene. The material sequenced was PBMCs, taken from a glioma patient treated with radiotherapy, temozolomide or both. This sequence was found in a woman in her thirties or forties with glioma. The CDR3 protein: CASSQRRASTDTQYF. The DNA sequence reads TGTGCCAGCAGCCAGCGGCGGGCTAGCACAGATACGCAGTATTTT.